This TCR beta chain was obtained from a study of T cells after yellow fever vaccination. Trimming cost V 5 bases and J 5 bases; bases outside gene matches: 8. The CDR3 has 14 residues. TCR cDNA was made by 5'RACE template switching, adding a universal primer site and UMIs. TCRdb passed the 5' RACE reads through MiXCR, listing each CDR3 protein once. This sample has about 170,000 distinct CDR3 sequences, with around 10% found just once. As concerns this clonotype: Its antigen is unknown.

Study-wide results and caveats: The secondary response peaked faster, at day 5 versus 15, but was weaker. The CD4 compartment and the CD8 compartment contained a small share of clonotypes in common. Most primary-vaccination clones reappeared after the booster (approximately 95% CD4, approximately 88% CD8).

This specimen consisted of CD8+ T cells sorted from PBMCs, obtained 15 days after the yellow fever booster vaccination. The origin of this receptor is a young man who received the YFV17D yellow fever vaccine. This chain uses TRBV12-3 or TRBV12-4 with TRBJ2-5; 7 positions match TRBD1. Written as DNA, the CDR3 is TGTGCCAGCAGTCACAGGGGCACGGGGGAGACCCAGTACTTC. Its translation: CASSHRGTGETQYF.